The rows below give T cell receptor beta chains drawn from one sample of a study of blood T cell repertoires in COVID-19. Sequenced by immunoSEQ multiplex PCR; TCRdb stores in-frame clones only, minus some. The table includes 250,000 or so clones, around 89% detected once. Material: PBMCs or T cells enriched from blood (not recorded which). Receptors originate from a woman in her 40s with acute COVID-19. Both conserved end residues are part of each CDR3. Each record gives: CDR3 protein, CDR3 DNA, V gene, D gene, clone size, J gene. D genes are given only for firm matches. Where a row states a size, it is once, few, many or the class of an expanded clone; other rows omit it.

CASTPDGRSYEQYF	TGTGCCAGCACCCCCGATGGTAGATCATACGAGCAGTACTTC	TRBV7-2	NA	NA	TRBJ2-7
CASSGTVSEAFF	TGTGCCAGCAGTGGGACAGTCTCTGAAGCTTTCTTT	TRBV2	NA	NA	TRBJ1-1
CASSLLAGESYEQYF	TGCGCCAGCAGTCTACTAGCGGGGGAGAGCTACGAGCAGTACTTC	TRBV4-1	TRBD2	NA	TRBJ2-7
CASSLAGDYGYTF	TGTGCCAGCAGCTTAGCAGGGGACTATGGCTACACCTTC	TRBV7-2	NA	NA	TRBJ1-2
CSVARDRDTYEQYF	TGCAGCGTTGCCCGGGACAGGGACACCTACGAGCAGTACTTC	TRBV29-1	TRBD1	NA	TRBJ2-7
CASSSAPAGETQYF	TGTGCCAGCAGTTCGGCTCCAGCGGGGGAGACCCAGTACTTC	TRBV27	TRBD2	NA	TRBJ2-5
CASSPDLTGFGAPLHF	TGTGCCAGTAGTCCAGACCTGACAGGGTTCGGCGCACCCCTCCACTTT	TRBV19	TRBD1	NA	TRBJ1-6
CASSQEGQGTQETQYF	TGCGCCAGCAGCCAAGAGGGTCAGGGGACGCAAGAGACCCAGTACTTC	TRBV4-3	NA	NA	TRBJ2-5
CASSLPDRVGEKLFF	TGTGCCAGCAGCCTCCCCGACAGGGTTGGCGAAAAACTGTTTTTT	TRBV7-2	TRBD1	NA	TRBJ1-4
CASSATSNYGYTF	TGTGCCAGCAGCGCGACATCTAACTATGGCTACACCTTC	TRBV3-1/TRBV3-2	NA	NA	TRBJ1-2
CASSLDSLTDTQYF	TGTGCCAGCAGTTTGGACAGTCTCACAGATACGCAGTATTTT	TRBV7-2	NA	NA	TRBJ2-3
CATRDRTEEKLFF	TGTGCCACTCGGGACAGGACGGAGGAAAAACTGTTTTTT	TRBV24-1	TRBD1	once	TRBJ1-4
CASSTPGTSGYEQYF	TGTGCCAGTAGTACCCCCGGGACTAGTGGTTACGAGCAGTACTTC	TRBV19	TRBD2	NA	TRBJ2-7
CASSIRRQGNEKLFF	TGTGCCAGTAGTATAAGGCGGCAGGGGAACGAAAAACTGTTTTTT	TRBV19	NA	few	TRBJ1-4
CASSPDRGSDGYTF	TGTGCCAGCAGTCCCGACAGGGGGTCTGATGGCTACACCTTC	TRBV3-1/TRBV3-2	TRBD1	NA	TRBJ1-2
CASSIEGLAGRNEQFF	TGTGCCAGTAGTATAGAAGGACTAGCGGGAAGAAATGAGCAGTTCTTC	TRBV19	TRBD2	NA	TRBJ2-1
CASSACRSGNQRPHTEAFF	TGTGCCAGCAGCGCATGCAGGTCCGGGAACCAAAGACCCCACACTGAAGCTTTCTTT	TRBV21-1	NA	NA	TRBJ1-1
CASTPRRGNEQFF	TGTGCCAGTACTCCCCGGCGGGGAAATGAGCAGTTCTTC	TRBV19	NA	NA	TRBJ2-1
CASSPATGLAGYNEQFF	TGTGCCAGCAGCCCAGCGACGGGACTAGCGGGGTACAATGAGCAGTTCTTC	TRBV7-9	TRBD2	NA	TRBJ2-1
CASSLWTVGGTDTQYF	TGCGCCAGCAGCTTGTGGACAGTCGGGGGCACAGATACGCAGTATTTT	TRBV5-1	NA	NA	TRBJ2-3
CASSKQGFNEKLFF	TGTGCCAGCAGTAAACAGGGGTTTAATGAAAAACTGTTTTTT	TRBV28	TRBD1	NA	TRBJ1-4
CASTTWDRDPRVKPQHF	TGTGCCAGTACCACCTGGGACAGGGACCCGCGCGTTAAGCCCCAGCATTTT	TRBV19	TRBD1	NA	TRBJ1-5
CSASPPGRLPHGYTF	TGCAGTGCTAGTCCGCCAGGGCGGCTCCCGCATGGCTACACCTTC	TRBV20-1	NA	few	TRBJ1-2